One sample yielded the 4 T cell receptor beta chains listed below, sequenced in a study of T cells in localized non-small cell lung cancer. Clones were sequenced by immunoSEQ multiplex PCR, and TCRdb holds only the in-frame ones, with some missing. Here the sample spans tens of thousands of clones, more than 75% being singletons. Material: PBMCs, obtained before any cancer treatment. Receptors originate from a man aged 35 to 69 with stage II lung adenocarcinoma.

The V call is TRBV6-6, the J call TRBJ2-1; no firm D call. The germline V gene encodes CDR1 MNHNY and CDR2 SVGAGI (reference sequence). The CDR3 has 14 residues. The V and J ends lost 2 bases and 8 bases respectively, with 13 bases between them. The DNA for the CDR3 is TGTGCCAGCAGTTACAGGGCGGACGCCGATGAGCAGTTCTTC. The encoded protein is CASSYRADADEQFF.

This clone was observed a single time. The chain employs TRBV19 and TRBJ1-6; 7 bases are a match to TRBD1. The CDR3 has 13 amino acids. V gave up 4 bases and J gave up 9 bases; unmatched junction bases: 3. CDR1 is LNHDA, CDR2 SQIVND, per germline (reference sequence). CDR3 in amino acids: CASSKDRSSPLHF. CDR3 nucleotide sequence: TGTGCCAGTAGTAAGGACAGGTCTTCACCCCTCCACTTT.

V is TRBV14 and J is TRBJ2-7; 14 nucleotides agree with TRBD2. This CDR3 comprises 16 residues. CDR1 and CDR2 from the germline V gene are SGHDN and FVKESK. V lost 4 bases and J lost 5; bases outside the gene matches: 7. CDR3 amino acids: CASSPRLAGGLDEQYF. The CDR3 region has the DNA TGTGCCAGCAGCCCGAGACTAGCGGGGGGGCTCGACGAGCAGTACTTC. The whole variable domain, remainder taken from reference TRBV14 and TRBJ2-7, is EAGVTQFPSHSVIEKGQTVTLRCDPISGHDNLYWYRRVMGKEIKFLLHFVKESKQDESGMPNNRFLAERTGGTYSTLKVQPAELEDSGVYFCASSPRLAGGLDEQYFGPGTRLTVT.

V usage is TRBV19 and J usage is TRBJ2-1, with 14 bases that match TRBD2. Germline V lookup: CDR1 LNHDA, CDR2 SQIVND (reference sequence). There are 17 residues in the CDR3. The ends lost 3 bases at V and 7 bases at J; junction bases unmatched: 8. The CDR3, as DNA: TGTGCCAGTAGTATCTCCGGGACTAGCGGGGGTAGAAATGAGCAGTTCTTC. It codes for CASSISGTSGGRNEQFF.